This TCR beta chain was recorded in a study of CD8+ T cells in alopecia areata. About the study: In an open-label trial, patients got 5 to 10 mg tofacitinib twice daily. The study, taken as a whole, reports: It was observed that many expanded lesional clones persisted in scalp and blood during tofacitinib. Uncertainty remains about how baseline CD8+ expansion links to response, with one nonresponder.

Sequencing templates came from extracted RNA that was reverse transcribed into cDNA. Assay used: immunoSEQ multiplex PCR; TCRdb lists only in-frame clones, some missing. The table records fewer than 250,000 clones, 60% to 70% of them present only once. As regards this clone: The antigen is not known.

Treatment here: oral pan-JAK inhibitor, 5-10 mg twice daily. The CDR3 totals 11 residues. Germline CDR1 and CDR2: MGHDK and SYGVNS. The input for sequencing was CD4+ T cells sorted from blood, taken at week 4, from a patient treated with tofacitinib. The chain employs TRBV25-1 and TRBJ2-1; D gene unclear. The TCR was taken from a human donor with alopecia areata. The chain's CDR3 is CAASSYNEQFF. The CDR3 nucleotides are TGTGCTGCAAGCTCCTACAATGAGCAGTTCTTC.